What follows are 16 T cell receptor beta chains derived from one specimen sequenced in a study of blood T cell repertoires in COVID-19. The table came from immunoSEQ multiplex PCR; TCRdb's copy has only in-frame clones and leaves some out. The table has about 80,000 clones, about 80% seen once. The sequencing sample was made of peripheral blood. The receptors derive from a human donor in a cohort sampled during active COVID-19.

The chain recombines TRBV5-1 with TRBJ2-3; 9 bases are a match to TRBD2. In germline, CDR1 is SGHRS, CDR2 YFSETQ. The CDR3 consists of 16 residues. The J segment lost 2 bases and the V segment lost 1 base, leaving 5 bases of the junction unmatched. This CDR3 is CASSLRAGGATDTQYF. The CDR3 nucleotides read TGCGCCAGCAGCTTGAGAGCGGGAGGAGCCACAGATACGCAGTATTTT.

The rearrangement joins TRBV7-6 to TRBJ2-7; a weak D match, TRBD1 (6 bases). V was clipped by 2 bases and J by 5 bases, with 13 bases between them. In germline, CDR1 is SGHVS, CDR2 FNYEAQ. The CDR3 totals 14 residues. In DNA, the CDR3 is TGTGCCAGCAGCTTACGAGGGGGAGTCCACGAGCAGTACTTC. Translated: CASSLRGGVHEQYF.

This clone has a handful of counts. The chain recombines TRBV6-2 or TRBV6-3 with TRBJ1-1, with 10 bases lining up with TRBD1. This CDR3 has 17 residues. The germline gives CDR1 MNHEY, CDR2 SVGEGT. After removal of 2 bases from V and 2 bases from J, the junction contained 8 bases not matched to a gene. The CDR3 reads CASSYQTGGGYNTEAFF. The CDR3 DNA is TGTGCCAGCAGTTACCAGACAGGGGGCGGGTACAACACTGAAGCTTTCTTT.

The chain carries TRBV7-8 and TRBJ2-5; 13 nucleotides line up with TRBD2. This CDR3 is built from 18 residues. Germline values: CDR1 SGHVS, CDR2 FQNEAQ. Germline trimming cut 4 bases from V and 2 bases from J; bases unmatched to any gene: 10. The CDR3, as DNA: TGTGCCAGCAGCTCGATCGGACTAGCGGGGGCATCGCAAGAGACCCAGTACTTC. It encodes CASSSIGLAGASQETQYF.

The chain couples TRBV12-2 to TRBJ1-1; the table's D call, TRBD1, was not checked against the DNA. TRBV12-2 is a known pseudogene. The CDR3 is made up of 15 amino acids. In DNA, the CDR3 is TGTGCAAGTCGGGGGTTTGACAGGGGGAACACTGAAGCTTTCTTT. It yields the protein CASRGFDRGNTEAFF.

V is TRBV2 and J is TRBJ1-6; TRBD1 agrees at 8 bases. The CDR3 spans 16 residues. V shed 4 bases and J 8 bases; nucleotides not matched to a gene: 10. Germline CDR1 SNHLY, CDR2 FYNNEI. CDR3 in amino acids: CASSGTGTSGDSPLHF. CDR3 coding DNA: TGTGCCAGCAGTGGGACAGGGACCAGTGGGGATTCACCCCTCCACTTT.

The chain joins TRBV9 to TRBJ1-2; possibly TRBD1 for D (6 bases). The CDR3 runs to 14 residues. With 0 bases removed from V and 9 bases from J, the gap between germline ends came to 15 bases. Germline V gene sequence: CDR1 SGDLS, CDR2 YYNGEE. Here the CDR3 DNA reads TGTGCCAGCAGCGTAGCCCGACAGGATACGAGCTACACCTTC. Its translation is CASSVARQDTSYTF.

This chain connects TRBV28 to TRBJ1-2; D remains ambiguous. The CDR3 is 13 residues long. Germline V gives CDR1 MDHEN, CDR2 SYDVKM. V lost 5 bases and J lost 4, with 11 bases in between. For the CDR3, the DNA is TGTGCCAGCAGTACAGCACCAATCTATGGCTACACCTTC. Translation gives CASSTAPIYGYTF.

This clone was observed a handful of times. The gene calls are TRBV10-3 and TRBJ2-3; 7 bases match TRBD2. The V and J ends lost 4 bases and 5 bases, in that order; junction bases with no gene match: 9. Germline V gene sequence: CDR1 ENHRY, CDR2 SYGVKD. The CDR3 spans 15 residues. CDR3 residues: CAISGAGVPRDTQYF. The CDR3 nucleotides read TGTGCCATCAGTGGGGCGGGAGTCCCGCGAGATACGCAGTATTTT.

The chain joins TRBV3-1 (or the pseudogene TRBV3-2) to TRBJ1-1, with D unclear. The CDR3 is 14 amino acids. Trimming left V 4 bases short and J 11 bases short, with 20 bases between. Germline V gene sequence: CDR1 LGHDT, CDR2 YNNKEL (reference sequence). CDR3 bases: TGTGCCAGCAGCCTCCTAGGAGGGCAGGACGAGGCTTTCTTT. Protein sequence: CASSLLGGQDEAFF.

J is TRBJ2-1 and V is TRBV5-1; D perhaps matches TRBD1 (7 bases). Germline V gene lookup returns CDR1 SGHRS and CDR2 YFSETQ. The CDR3 length is 18 residues. Trimming cost V 3 bases and J 0 bases, with 19 bases left between them. The CDR3 DNA sequence: TGCGCCAGCAGCTCGGCGCCCCAGGGGGGAAGCTCCTACAATGAGCAGTTCTTC. Protein: CASSSAPQGGSSYNEQFF.

The chain uses TRBV7-3 and TRBJ2-3; 12 bases fit TRBD2. V lost 5 bases, J lost 0 bases, and 9 bases stayed unmatched. CDR1 is SGHTA, CDR2 FQGTGA, per germline. The CDR3 totals 18 residues. CDR3 in amino acids: CASSTQFTSGRSTDTQYF. For the CDR3, the DNA is TGTGCCAGCAGCACTCAATTTACTAGCGGGAGGAGCACAGATACGCAGTATTTT.

The chain combines TRBV6-5 with TRBJ2-7, with TRBD1 identical over 12 bases. Germline CDR1 MNHEY, CDR2 SVGAGI. The CDR3 is 15 residues long. V was clipped by 5 bases and J by 7 bases; unmatched bases: 9. The CDR3 DNA reads TGTGCCAGCAGTCCTCCGGGACAGGGGGCAAGGGAGCAGTACTTC. This sequence encodes CASSPPGQGAREQYF.

V and J are TRBV5-1 and TRBJ1-1; 8 nucleotides agree with TRBD1. This CDR3 region has 13 residues. After removal of 4 bases from V and 7 bases from J, the junction contained 6 bases not matched to a gene. Germline assignment: CDR1 SGHRS and CDR2 YFSETQ. This chain's CDR3 is CASSPGGAGEAFF. DNA for the CDR3: TGCGCCAGCAGCCCAGGGGGCGCGGGTGAAGCTTTCTTT.

This chain connects TRBV28 to TRBJ1-2, with D maybe TRBD1 (5 bases). The germline V and J ends were trimmed by 3 bases and 4 bases, with 12 bases remaining between them. The CDR3 has 14 residues. Per the germline V gene, CDR1 is MDHEN and CDR2 is SYDVKM. CDR3 loop: CASSFTRGTYGYTF. The CDR3 coding sequence is TGTGCCAGCAGTTTTACACGGGGGACCTATGGCTACACCTTC.

This clone was counted a single time. V and J are TRBV9 and TRBJ1-1, with unresolved D. The CDR3 extends over 13 amino acids. V lost 3 bases and J 3 bases, leaving 9 bases between the germline ends. Germline CDR1 is SGDLS and CDR2 is YYNGEE. Here the CDR3 reads CASSATPDTEAFF. In DNA form, the CDR3 reads TGTGCCAGCAGCGCCACGCCAGACACTGAAGCTTTCTTT.